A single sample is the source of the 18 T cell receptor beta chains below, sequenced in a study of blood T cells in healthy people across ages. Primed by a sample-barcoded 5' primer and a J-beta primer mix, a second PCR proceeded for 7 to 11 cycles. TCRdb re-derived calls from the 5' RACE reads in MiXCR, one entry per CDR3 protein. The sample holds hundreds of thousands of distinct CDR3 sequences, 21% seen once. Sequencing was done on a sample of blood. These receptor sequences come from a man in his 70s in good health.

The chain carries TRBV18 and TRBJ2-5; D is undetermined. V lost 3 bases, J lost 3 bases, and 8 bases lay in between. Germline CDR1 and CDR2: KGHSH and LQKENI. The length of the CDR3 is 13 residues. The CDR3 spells CASSPPSEETQYF. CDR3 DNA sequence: TGTGCCAGCTCACCGCCCAGCGAAGAGACCCAGTACTTC.

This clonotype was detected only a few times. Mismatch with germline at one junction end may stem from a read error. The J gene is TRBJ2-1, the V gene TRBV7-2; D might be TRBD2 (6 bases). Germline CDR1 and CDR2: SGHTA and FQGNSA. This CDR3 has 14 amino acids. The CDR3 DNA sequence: TGTGCCAGCAGGTCCGGGACTGATTACAGTGAGCAGTTCTTC. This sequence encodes CASRSGTDYSEQFF.

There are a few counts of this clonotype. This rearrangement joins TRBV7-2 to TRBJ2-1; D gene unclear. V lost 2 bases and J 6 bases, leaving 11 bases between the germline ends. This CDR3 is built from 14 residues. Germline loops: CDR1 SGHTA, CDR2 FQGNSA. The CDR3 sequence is CASSLTILPNEQFF. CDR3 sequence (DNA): TGTGCCAGCAGCTTAACAATTCTACCCAATGAGCAGTTCTTC.

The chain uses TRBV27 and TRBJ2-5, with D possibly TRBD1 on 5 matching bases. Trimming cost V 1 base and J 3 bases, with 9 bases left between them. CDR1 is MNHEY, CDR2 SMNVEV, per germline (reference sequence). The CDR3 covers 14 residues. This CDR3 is CASSLFATEETQYF. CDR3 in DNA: TGTGCCAGCAGTTTATTTGCGACAGAAGAGACCCAGTACTTC.

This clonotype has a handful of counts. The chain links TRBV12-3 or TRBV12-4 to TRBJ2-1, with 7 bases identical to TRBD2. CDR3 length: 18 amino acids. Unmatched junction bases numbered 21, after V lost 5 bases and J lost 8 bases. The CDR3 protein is CASSPPFVSRREKHEQFF. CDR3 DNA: TGTGCCAGCAGTCCCCCTTTCGTTTCTCGGCGGGAGAAGCATGAGCAGTTCTTC.

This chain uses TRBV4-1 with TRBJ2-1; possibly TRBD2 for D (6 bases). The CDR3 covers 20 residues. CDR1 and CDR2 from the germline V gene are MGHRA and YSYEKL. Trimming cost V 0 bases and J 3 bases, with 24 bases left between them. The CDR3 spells CASSQDPQVSRLVYYNEQFF. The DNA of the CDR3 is TGCGCCAGCAGCCAAGATCCACAGGTTTCCCGACTAGTCTACTACAATGAGCAGTTCTTC.

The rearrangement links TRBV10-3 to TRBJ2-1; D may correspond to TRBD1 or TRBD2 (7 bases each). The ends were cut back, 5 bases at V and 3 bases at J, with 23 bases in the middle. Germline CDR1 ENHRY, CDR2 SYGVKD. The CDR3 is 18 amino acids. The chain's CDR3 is CAISSQGGSGQNYNEQFF. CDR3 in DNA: TGTGCCATCAGTTCCCAGGGGGGTAGCGGGCAGAACTACAATGAGCAGTTCTTC.

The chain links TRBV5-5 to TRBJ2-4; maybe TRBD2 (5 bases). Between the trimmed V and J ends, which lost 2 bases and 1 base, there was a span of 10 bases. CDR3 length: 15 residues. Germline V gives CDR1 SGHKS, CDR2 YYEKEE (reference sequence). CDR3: CASSFPGSAKNIQYF. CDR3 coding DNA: TGTGCCAGCAGCTTTCCGGGGTCGGCCAAAAACATTCAGTACTTC.

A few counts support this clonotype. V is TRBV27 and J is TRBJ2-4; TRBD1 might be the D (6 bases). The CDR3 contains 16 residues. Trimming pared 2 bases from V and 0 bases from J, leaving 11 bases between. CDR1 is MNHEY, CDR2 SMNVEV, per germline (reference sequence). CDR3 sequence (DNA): TGTGCCAGCAGTTTAAGGGACACCATAGCCAAAAACATTCAGTACTTC. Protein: CASSLRDTIAKNIQYF.

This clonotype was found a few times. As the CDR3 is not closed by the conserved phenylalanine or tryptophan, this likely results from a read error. CDR3 amino acids: CASSLSNSGIDTGELFL. The CDR3 nucleotides read TGTGCCAGCAGTTTGTCCAATAGCGGGATTGATACCGGGGAGCTGTTTCTT. This sequence joins TRBV28 and TRBJ2-2; 8 bases map to TRBD2. From germline, CDR1 is MDHEN and CDR2 SYDVKM. After removal of 3 bases from V and 5 bases from J, the junction contained 11 bases not matched to a gene. The CDR3 is made up of 17 amino acids.

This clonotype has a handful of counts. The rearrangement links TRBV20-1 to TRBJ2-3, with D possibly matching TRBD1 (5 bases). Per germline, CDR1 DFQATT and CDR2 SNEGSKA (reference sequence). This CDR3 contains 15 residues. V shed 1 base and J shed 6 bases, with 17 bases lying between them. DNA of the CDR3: TGCAGTGCTAGAGCGGGCAGGGATGGTTTGGATACGCAGTATTTT. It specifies CSARAGRDGLDTQYF.

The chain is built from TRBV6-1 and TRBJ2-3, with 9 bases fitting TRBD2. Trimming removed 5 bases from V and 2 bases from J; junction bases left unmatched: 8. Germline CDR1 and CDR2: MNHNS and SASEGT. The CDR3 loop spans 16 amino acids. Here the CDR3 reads CASSQTSGRSTDTQYF. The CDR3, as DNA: TGTGCCAGCAGTCAGACTAGCGGCAGATCCACAGATACGCAGTATTTT.

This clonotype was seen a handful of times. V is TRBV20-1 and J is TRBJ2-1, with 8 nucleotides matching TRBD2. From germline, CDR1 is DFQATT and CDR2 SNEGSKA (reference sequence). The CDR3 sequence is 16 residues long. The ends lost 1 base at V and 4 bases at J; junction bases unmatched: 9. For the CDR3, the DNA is TGCAGTGCTAGAGCGACTAGCGCGTTAGCTTACAATGAGCAGTTCTTC. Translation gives CSARATSALAYNEQFF.

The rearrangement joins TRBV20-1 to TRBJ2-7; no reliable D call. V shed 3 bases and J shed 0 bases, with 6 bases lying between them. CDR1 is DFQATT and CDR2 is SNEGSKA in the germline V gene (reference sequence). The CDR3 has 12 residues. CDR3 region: CSARTRSYEQYF. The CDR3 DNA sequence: TGCAGTGCTAGGACTCGCTCCTACGAGCAGTACTTC.

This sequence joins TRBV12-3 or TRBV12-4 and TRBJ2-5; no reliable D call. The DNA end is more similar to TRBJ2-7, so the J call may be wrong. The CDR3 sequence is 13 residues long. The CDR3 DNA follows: TGTGCCAGCAGACCCGACAAGTCCTACGAGCAGTACTTC. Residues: CASRPDKSYEQYF.

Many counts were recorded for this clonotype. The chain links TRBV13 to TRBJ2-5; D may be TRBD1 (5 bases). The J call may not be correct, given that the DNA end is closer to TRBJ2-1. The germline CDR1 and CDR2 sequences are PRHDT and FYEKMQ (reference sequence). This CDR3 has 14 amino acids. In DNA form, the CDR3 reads TGTGCCAGCAGCCCCCGGGTCCAGGGTTTTGAGCAGTTCTTC. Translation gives CASSPRVQGFEQFF.

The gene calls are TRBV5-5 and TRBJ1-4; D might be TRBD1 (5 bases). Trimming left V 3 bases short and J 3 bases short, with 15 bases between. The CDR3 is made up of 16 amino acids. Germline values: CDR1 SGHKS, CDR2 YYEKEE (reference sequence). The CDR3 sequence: CASSSVVQGPNEKLFF. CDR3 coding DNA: TGTGCCAGCAGCTCGGTTGTCCAGGGCCCTAATGAAAAACTGTTTTTT.

CDR3 region: CASSPLAGNRPTDTQYF. The CDR3, as DNA: TGTGCCAGCAGCCCCCTAGCGGGAAACCGTCCCACAGATACGCAGTATTTT. J is TRBJ2-3 and V is TRBV12-3 or TRBV12-4; 9 bases match TRBD2. The CDR3 covers 17 residues. Trimming removed 6 bases from V and 2 bases from J; junction bases left unmatched: 12.